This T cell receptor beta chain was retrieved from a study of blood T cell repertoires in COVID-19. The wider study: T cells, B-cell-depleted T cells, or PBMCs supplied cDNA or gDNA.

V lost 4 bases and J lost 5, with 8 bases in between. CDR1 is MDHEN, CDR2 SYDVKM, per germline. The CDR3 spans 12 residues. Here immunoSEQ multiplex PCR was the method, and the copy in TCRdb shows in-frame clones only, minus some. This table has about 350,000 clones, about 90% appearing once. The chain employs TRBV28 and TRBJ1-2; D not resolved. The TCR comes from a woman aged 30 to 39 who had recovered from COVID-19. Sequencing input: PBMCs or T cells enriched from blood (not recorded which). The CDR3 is CASSSSIYGYTF. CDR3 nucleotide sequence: TGTGCCAGCAGTTCCAGTATTTATGGCTACACCTTC.